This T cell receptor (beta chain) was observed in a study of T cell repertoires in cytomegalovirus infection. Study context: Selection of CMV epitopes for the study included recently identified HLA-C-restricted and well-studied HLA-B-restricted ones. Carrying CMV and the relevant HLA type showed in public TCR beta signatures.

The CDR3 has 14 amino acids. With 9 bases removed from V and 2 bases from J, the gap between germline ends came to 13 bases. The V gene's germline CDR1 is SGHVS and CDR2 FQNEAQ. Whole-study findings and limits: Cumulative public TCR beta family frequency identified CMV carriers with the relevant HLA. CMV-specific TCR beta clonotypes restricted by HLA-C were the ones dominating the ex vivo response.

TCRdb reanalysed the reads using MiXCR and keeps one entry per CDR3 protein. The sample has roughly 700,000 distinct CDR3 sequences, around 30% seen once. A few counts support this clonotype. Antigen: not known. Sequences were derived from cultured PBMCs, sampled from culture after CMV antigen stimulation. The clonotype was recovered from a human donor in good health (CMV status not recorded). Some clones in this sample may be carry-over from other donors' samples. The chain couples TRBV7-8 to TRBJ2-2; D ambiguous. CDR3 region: CASRAWGNTGELFF. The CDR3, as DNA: TGTGCCAGTCGTGCATGGGGAAACACCGGGGAGCTGTTTTTT.